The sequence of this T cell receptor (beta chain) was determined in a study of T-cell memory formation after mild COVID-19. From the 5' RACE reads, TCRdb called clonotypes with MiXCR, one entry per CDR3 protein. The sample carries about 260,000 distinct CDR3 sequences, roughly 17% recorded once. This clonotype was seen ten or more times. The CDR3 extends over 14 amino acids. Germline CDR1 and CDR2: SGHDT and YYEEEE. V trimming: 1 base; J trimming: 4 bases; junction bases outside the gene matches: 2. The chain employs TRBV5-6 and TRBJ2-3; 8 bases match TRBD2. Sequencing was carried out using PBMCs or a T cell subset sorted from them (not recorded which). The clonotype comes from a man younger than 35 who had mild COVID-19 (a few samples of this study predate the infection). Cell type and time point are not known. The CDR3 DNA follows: TGTGCCAGCAGCTTGACTAGCGGCTCAGATACGCAGTATTTT. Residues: CASSLTSGSDTQYF.